These 8 T cell receptor beta chains originate from one sample sequenced in a study of OX40 agonist ivuxolimab in advanced cancers. TCRdb's table, derived via immunoSEQ multiplex PCR, lists solely in-frame clones and lacks some. The table shows 57,000 or so clones, with about 85% occurring only once. This material consisted of CD4+ or CD8+ T cells sorted from blood, taken in a trial of the OX40 agonist ivuxolimab. The receptors were sampled from an adult with an advanced solid tumor such as melanoma, head and neck, liver or kidney cancer.

V usage is TRBV5-1 and J usage is TRBJ2-5; the match to TRBD2 covers 10 bases. CDR1 and CDR2 (germline): SGHRS, YFSETQ. The CDR3 covers 16 residues. The V and J ends lost 4 bases and 1 base, in that order; junction bases with no gene match: 7. The CDR3 is CASSVSGGAGQETQYF. The DNA of the CDR3 is TGCGCCAGCAGCGTGAGCGGGGGGGCCGGCCAAGAGACCCAGTACTTC. Full variable domain (missing parts from reference TRBV5-1 and TRBJ2-5): KAGVTQTPRYLIKTRGQQVTLSCSPISGHRSVSWYQQTPGQGLQFLFEYFSETQRNKGNFPGRFSGRQFSNSRSEMNVSTLELGDSALYLCASSVSGGAGQETQYFGPGTRLLVL.

The rearrangement links TRBV28 to TRBJ2-6; D perhaps matches TRBD1 (6 bases). Germline CDR1 MDHEN, CDR2 SYDVKM. Trimming left V 3 bases short and J 4 bases short, with 13 bases between. The CDR3 extends over 16 amino acids. The CDR3 sequence is CASSLSTGFGANVLTF. The CDR3 DNA sequence: TGTGCCAGCAGTTTGTCTACAGGGTTCGGGGCCAACGTCCTGACTTTC.

The chain is built from TRBV29-1 and TRBJ1-1; D uncertain. Trimming cost V 7 bases and J 1 base, with 10 bases left between them. Germline values: CDR1 SQVTM, CDR2 ANQGSEA. The CDR3 extends over 12 amino acids. As DNA, the CDR3 is TGCAGCGCCCTCCGAGGGAACACTGAAGCTTTCTTT. Protein product: CSALRGNTEAFF.

The chain links TRBV7-7 to TRBJ2-1; D is possibly TRBD1 or TRBD2 (5 bases each). This CDR3 comprises 13 residues. The V end lost 3 bases, the J end lost 8 bases, and 11 bases lay between the germline ends. CDR1 is SSHAT, CDR2 FNYEAQ, per germline (reference sequence). CDR3 in amino acids: CASSLGEGYEQFF. The CDR3 region has the DNA TGTGCCAGCAGCTTGGGGGAAGGGTATGAGCAGTTCTTC.

This chain joins TRBV7-9 and TRBJ1-6; D is perhaps TRBD1 (5 bases). This CDR3 has 12 amino acids. Trimming removed 5 bases from V and 10 bases from J, with 9 bases in between. Germline V CDR1 and CDR2: SEHNR, FQNEAQ (reference sequence). The CDR3 region has the DNA TGTGCCAGCAGCGAGGGGATATCACCCCTCCACTTT. Its protein product is CASSEGISPLHF.

This clone is a singleton in its sample. The CDR3 region is CASSYDPRVATEAFF. The CDR3 DNA reads as TGTGCCAGCAGTTACGATCCCAGGGTGGCCACTGAAGCTTTCTTT. The chain carries TRBV6-6 and TRBJ1-1; TRBD1 might be the D (5 bases). Germline V gene lookup returns CDR1 MNHNY and CDR2 SVGAGI (reference sequence). Trimming left V 2 bases short and J 4 bases short, with 14 bases between. The CDR3 spans 15 residues.

The genes are TRBV6-5 and TRBJ2-7, with TRBD1 identical over 8 bases. With V trimmed by 4 bases and J by 3 bases, 5 bases remained unmatched. This CDR3 contains 14 residues. Germline lookup yields CDR1 MNHEY and CDR2 SVGAGI. CDR3 bases: TGTGCCAGCAGTTTCTTAACAGGGGGCTACGAGCAGTACTTC. Encoded protein: CASSFLTGGYEQYF.

The V and J genes are TRBV6-5 and TRBJ1-2; tentatively, D is TRBD1 (5 bases). Germline V gene sequence: CDR1 MNHEY, CDR2 SVGAGI. Trimming left V 2 bases short and J 4 bases short, with 11 bases between. The CDR3 extends over 14 amino acids. CDR3 sequence: CASSYTRGGYGYTF. Here the CDR3 DNA reads TGTGCCAGCAGTTACACGAGGGGCGGCTATGGCTACACCTTC.